This T cell receptor beta chain was found in a study of blood T cell repertoires in COVID-19. Study overall: Sites in the United States, Italy and Spain provided acute and convalescent COVID-19 samples.

Generated by immunoSEQ multiplex PCR, the TCRdb table keeps only in-frame clones and is missing some. The table includes roughly 160,000 clones, about 74% detected once. The V and J ends lost 5 bases and 4 bases, in that order; junction bases with no gene match: 7. This CDR3 contains 15 residues. CDR1 and CDR2 from the germline V gene are MNHEY and SMNVEV (reference sequence). This TCR was recovered from a woman older than 75 with acute or convalescent COVID-19. Sequences were obtained from peripheral blood. The V and J genes are TRBV27 and TRBJ2-3; 9 bases are shared with TRBD1. CDR3 amino acids: CASSMDRDRADTQYF. CDR3 coding DNA: TGTGCCAGCAGTATGGACCGGGACAGGGCAGATACGCAGTATTTT.